This entry lists 25 T cell receptor beta chains sequenced from one sample in a study of identical twins. From the 5' RACE reads, TCRdb called clonotypes with MiXCR, one entry per CDR3 protein. The repertoire consists of hundreds of thousands of distinct CDR3 sequences, with around 6.9% occurring once and the leading ten covering more than 1.5%. This same sample was also part of a study on yellow fever vaccine responses in identical twins.

Sequenced material: memory (CD45RO+) T cells sorted from blood. The receptors here all came from a woman aged 18-30 years in good health.

This clonotype appeared a few times. The V call is TRBV4-2, the J call TRBJ2-7; the D is unclear. This CDR3 is built from 14 residues. The germline V gene has CDR1 LGHNA and CDR2 YNFKEQ. Trimming stripped 0 bases from V and 5 bases from J, with 11 bases between. CDR3 sequence: CASSQDVRAHEQYF. CDR3 nucleotide sequence: TGTGCCAGCAGCCAAGATGTTCGGGCCCACGAGCAGTACTTC.

This clonotype was detected a few times. The V and J genes are TRBV20-1 and TRBJ2-3; D could derive from TRBD1 or TRBD2 (5 bases each). Trimming left V 6 bases short and J 5 bases short, with 12 bases between. CDR1 is DFQATT, CDR2 SNEGSKA, per germline (reference sequence). This CDR3 is built from 12 residues. CDR3 sequence (DNA): TGCAGTGCCGACCCTGGGGGAGATACGCAGTATTTT. Protein sequence: CSADPGGDTQYF.

This clonotype has only a few counts. The chain joins TRBV27 to TRBJ2-1, with a tentative D call TRBD1 (5 bases). From germline, CDR1 is MNHEY and CDR2 SMNVEV (reference sequence). The CDR3 length is 15 residues. Trimming cost V 5 bases and J 0 bases, with 11 bases left between them. CDR3 nucleotides: TGTGCCAGCAGTAAGACAGTGGACTCCTACAATGAGCAGTTCTTC. Translated: CASSKTVDSYNEQFF.

This chain links TRBV3-1 with TRBJ2-5, with 15 bases fitting TRBD2. The ends lost 7 bases at V and 4 bases at J; junction bases unmatched: 13. In germline, CDR1 is LGHDT, CDR2 YNNKEL (reference sequence). CDR3 length equals 18 residues. The CDR3 DNA sequence: TGTGCCAGCAACCCGAGTGGACTAGCGGGGGGGAGGGCAGAGACCCAGTACTTC. It specifies CASNPSGLAGGRAETQYF.

This chain joins TRBV2 and TRBJ2-7; D possibly corresponds to TRBD2 (5 bases). V was clipped by 8 bases and J by 2 bases, with 16 bases between them. Germline V gene data show CDR1 as SNHLY and CDR2 as FYNNEI. The CDR3 extends over 14 amino acids. DNA for the CDR3: TGTGCCAGCCAGGTGGGAGCGAACACCTACGAGCAGTACTTC. It specifies CASQVGANTYEQYF.

The rearrangement links TRBV7-9 to TRBJ2-1, with TRBD2 as a possible D gene (6 bases). Per the germline V gene, CDR1 is SEHNR and CDR2 is FQNEAQ (reference sequence). This CDR3 is built from 15 residues. V dropped 5 bases and J dropped 7 bases, with 18 bases sitting between them. The CDR3 reads CASSQREEVPNEQFF. Written as DNA, the CDR3 is TGTGCCAGCAGCCAAAGGGAGGAAGTACCTAATGAGCAGTTCTTC.

V usage is TRBV7-9 and J usage is TRBJ2-1; D unresolved. V was trimmed by 5 bases and J by 2 bases, leaving 16 bases between them. CDR1 and CDR2 (germline): SEHNR, FQNEAQ (reference sequence). The CDR3 loop spans 16 amino acids. CDR3 sequence: CASSLFGSPPYNEQFF. The DNA for the CDR3 is TGTGCCAGCAGCCTTTTTGGGTCTCCACCCTACAATGAGCAGTTCTTC.

The sample holds a few counts of this clonotype. CDR3 loop: CATARQHSGNTIYF. The DNA of the CDR3 is TGTGCCACTGCCAGGCAACACTCTGGAAACACCATATATTTT. The chain is built from TRBV6-1 and TRBJ1-3; D call uncertain. The CDR3 extends over 14 amino acids. V was trimmed by 10 bases and J by 0 bases, leaving 13 bases between them. Germline V gene lookup returns CDR1 MNHNS and CDR2 SASEGT.

In this sample, this clonotype turned up a few times. This chain uses TRBV5-1 with TRBJ2-7; 9 nucleotides agree with TRBD1. Unmatched junction bases numbered 5, after V lost 5 bases and J lost 5 bases. CDR3 size: 13 residues. Germline CDR1 SGHRS, CDR2 YFSETQ. CDR3 sequence: CASSTGGTNEQYF. As DNA, the CDR3 is TGCGCCAGCAGTACAGGGGGCACCAACGAGCAGTACTTC.

The chain links TRBV7-6 to TRBJ2-1; D call uncertain. Trimming shortened V by 4 bases and J by 4 bases, and 11 bases separated the two germline ends. Germline-derived CDR1 and CDR2 are SGHVS and FNYEAQ. The CDR3 totals 14 residues. The CDR3 protein is CASSSQSVYNEQFF. As DNA, the CDR3 is TGTGCCAGCAGCTCCCAGTCGGTTTACAATGAGCAGTTCTTC.

This clonotype was detected ten times or more. The chain couples TRBV6-5 to TRBJ2-1, with D unresolved. V was shortened by 5 bases and J by 9 bases, with 8 bases between the two germline ends. The CDR3 totals 11 residues. Germline V CDR1 and CDR2: MNHEY, SVGAGI. The CDR3 here is CASSQSGEQFF. Here the CDR3 DNA reads TGTGCCAGCAGTCAGTCGGGTGAGCAGTTCTTC.

This clonotype has just a few counts. This chain uses TRBV28 with TRBJ2-7; no clear D. V was trimmed by 7 bases and J by 2 bases, leaving 12 bases between them. This CDR3 region has 13 residues. Germline loops: CDR1 MDHEN, CDR2 SYDVKM. DNA of the CDR3: TGTGCCAGCAATAGTGCAGTTGCCTACGAGCAGTACTTC. This codes for CASNSAVAYEQYF.

The chain has TRBV6-1 and TRBJ1-4; the match to TRBD1 covers 8 bases. J lost 8 bases, V lost 6 bases, and 11 bases had no gene match. There are 15 residues in the CDR3. Germline V gene lookup returns CDR1 MNHNS and CDR2 SASEGT. The CDR3 nucleotides are TGTGCCAGCAGACCCGCGACAGGGGCCCCCGAAAAACTGTTTTTT. Translated, it gives CASRPATGAPEKLFF.

There are many counts of this clonotype. The chain recombines TRBV29-1 with TRBJ2-3, with 7 bases matching TRBD2. The germline V gene encodes CDR1 SQVTM and CDR2 ANQGSEA. With V trimmed by 4 bases and J by 6 bases, 13 bases remained unmatched. CDR3 size: 15 residues. In nucleotides, the CDR3 is TGCAGCGTTGTCCGGGGTGCGGGGGACTCGGATACGCAGTATTTT. Translating gives CSVVRGAGDSDTQYF.

This clonotype was detected only a few times. The V call is TRBV5-8, the J call TRBJ2-1, with TRBD1 matching 10 bases. Germline-derived CDR1 and CDR2 are SGHTS and YDEGEE. The CDR3 has 16 residues. V was clipped by 4 bases and J by 4 bases; unmatched bases: 8. The chain's CDR3 is CASSTRTGGPYNEQFF. Here the CDR3 DNA reads TGTGCCAGCAGCACGCGGACAGGGGGGCCTTACAATGAGCAGTTCTTC.

This clonotype was counted many times. This chain uses TRBV10-3 with TRBJ1-2; 9 nucleotides match TRBD1. V lost 8 bases, J lost 2 bases, and 12 bases stayed unmatched. Germline lookup yields CDR1 ENHRY and CDR2 SYGVKD. The CDR3 sequence is 16 residues long. The CDR3 protein is CAIGSTGGGTNYGYTF. CDR3 nucleotide sequence: TGTGCCATCGGCTCGACAGGGGGAGGGACCAACTATGGCTACACCTTC.

This clonotype was seen ten or more times. J is TRBJ2-7 and V is TRBV6-1; maybe TRBD1 (5 bases). CDR3 size: 16 residues. Germline V gene data show CDR1 as MNHNS and CDR2 as SASEGT. Between the trimmed V and J ends, which lost 5 bases and 2 bases, there was a span of 19 bases. The CDR3 loop reads CASSLNKGASTYEQYF. The CDR3 bases are TGTGCCAGCAGTTTAAACAAAGGGGCGTCCACCTACGAGCAGTACTTC.

This clonotype was detected only a few times. The V gene is TRBV7-9, the J gene TRBJ1-2; 9 bases line up with TRBD1. CDR3 size: 14 residues. CDR1 is SEHNR, CDR2 FQNEAQ, per germline (reference sequence). After removal of 4 bases from V and 6 bases from J, the junction contained 6 bases not matched to a gene. CDR3 nucleotides: TGTGCCAGCAGCTCACCGGGACAGGGCGATGGCTACACCTTC. Amino acids: CASSSPGQGDGYTF.

This clonotype came up a few times. The chain combines TRBV10-3 with TRBJ2-5, with D maybe TRBD2 (6 bases). V was pared by 3 bases and J by 5 bases, with 16 bases between. Germline CDR1 ENHRY, CDR2 SYGVKD. This CDR3 contains 15 residues. In DNA, the CDR3 is TGTGCCATCAGTGACCCGGGACTGCCCGCGGAGACCCAGTACTTC. This translates into CAISDPGLPAETQYF.

In this sample, this clonotype turned up a few times. In DNA, the CDR3 is TGTGCCAGCAGCGTAGACGGAGGGGCCTCTGGGGCCAACGTCCTGACTTTC. Residues: CASSVDGGASGANVLTF. V is TRBV9 and J is TRBJ2-6; D possibly corresponds to TRBD2 (6 bases). The CDR3 has 17 residues. Germline V gene sequence: CDR1 SGDLS, CDR2 YYNGEE. The V and J ends lost 0 bases and 0 bases respectively, with 10 bases between them.

This clonotype was picked up many times. The J gene is TRBJ2-7, the V gene TRBV5-1; TRBD1 matches at 9 bases. The V gene's germline CDR1 is SGHRS and CDR2 YFSETQ. This CDR3 has 14 residues. V shed 4 bases, J shed 1 base, and the junction held 3 bases outside the gene matches. As DNA, the CDR3 is TGCGCCAGCAGCCCCGGGACAGGGTCCTACGAGCAGTACTTC. Translated, it gives CASSPGTGSYEQYF.

The gene calls are TRBV5-1 and TRBJ2-2; unclear D gene. With 2 bases removed from V and 1 base from J, the gap between germline ends came to 9 bases. Germline V gene data show CDR1 as SGHRS and CDR2 as YFSETQ. CDR3 length: 15 amino acids. The CDR3 loop reads CASSFRAQNTGELFF. CDR3 in DNA: TGCGCCAGCAGCTTTCGGGCCCAGAACACCGGGGAGCTGTTTTTT.

The chain recombines TRBV20-1 with TRBJ2-3, with D perhaps matching TRBD1 or TRBD2 (5 bases each). In germline, CDR1 is DFQATT, CDR2 SNEGSKA (reference sequence). There are 14 residues in the CDR3. The CDR3 here is CRGVGHASTDTQYF. The CDR3, as DNA: TGCAGGGGGGTGGGGCACGCTAGCACAGATACGCAGTATTTT.

The sample holds a few counts of this clonotype. The chain couples TRBV14 to TRBJ2-7; D assignment may be TRBD1 or TRBD2 (5 bases each). In germline, CDR1 is SGHDN, CDR2 FVKESK. The CDR3 is made up of 17 amino acids. The V end was cut by 4 bases, the J end by 3 bases, with 22 bases between. The CDR3 here is CASSPRPETGPLYEQYF. For the CDR3, the DNA is TGTGCCAGCAGCCCACGTCCCGAAACGGGGCCCCTCTACGAGCAGTACTTC.

This clonotype was seen repeatedly, ten times or more. The chain links TRBV11-2 to TRBJ2-3; D may be TRBD2 (6 bases). Germline CDR1 reads SGHAT; CDR2 reads FQNNGV. V shed 1 base and J shed 2 bases, with 13 bases lying between them. This CDR3 spans 16 amino acids. CDR3 in amino acids: CASSLGSSGYTDTQYF. Written as DNA, the CDR3 is TGTGCCAGCAGCTTAGGGAGTAGCGGTTACACAGATACGCAGTATTTT.